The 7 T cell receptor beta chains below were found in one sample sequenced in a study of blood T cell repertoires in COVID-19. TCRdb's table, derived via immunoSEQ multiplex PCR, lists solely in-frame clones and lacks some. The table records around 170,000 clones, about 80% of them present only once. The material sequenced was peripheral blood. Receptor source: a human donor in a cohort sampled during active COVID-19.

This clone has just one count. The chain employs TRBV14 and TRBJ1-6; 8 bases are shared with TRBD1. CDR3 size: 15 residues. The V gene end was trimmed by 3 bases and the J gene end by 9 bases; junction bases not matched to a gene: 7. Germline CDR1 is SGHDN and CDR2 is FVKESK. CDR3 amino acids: CASSQGQAVTSPLHF. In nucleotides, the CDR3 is TGTGCCAGCAGCCAGGGACAGGCGGTAACTTCACCCCTCCACTTT. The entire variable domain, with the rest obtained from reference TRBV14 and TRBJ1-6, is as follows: EAGVTQFPSHSVIEKGQTVTLRCDPISGHDNLYWYRRVMGKEIKFLLHFVKESKQDESGMPNNRFLAERTGGTYSTLKVQPAELEDSGVYFCASSQGQAVTSPLHFGNGTRLTVT.

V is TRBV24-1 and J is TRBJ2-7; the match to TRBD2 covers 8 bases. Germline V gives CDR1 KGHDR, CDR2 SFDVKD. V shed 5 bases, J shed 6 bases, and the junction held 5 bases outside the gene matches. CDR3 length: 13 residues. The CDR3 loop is CATSGTGGVEQYF. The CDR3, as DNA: TGTGCCACCAGTGGCACCGGGGGGGTCGAGCAGTACTTC.

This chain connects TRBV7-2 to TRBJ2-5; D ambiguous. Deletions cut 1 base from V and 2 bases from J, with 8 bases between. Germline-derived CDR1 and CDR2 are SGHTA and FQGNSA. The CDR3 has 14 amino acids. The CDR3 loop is CASSLGSGQETQYF. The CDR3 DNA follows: TGTGCCAGCAGCTTAGGGTCAGGACAAGAGACCCAGTACTTC.

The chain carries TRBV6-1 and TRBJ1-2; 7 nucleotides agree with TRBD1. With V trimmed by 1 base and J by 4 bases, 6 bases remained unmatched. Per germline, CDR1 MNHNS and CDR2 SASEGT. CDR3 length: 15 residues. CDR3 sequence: CASSEDEGALYGYTF. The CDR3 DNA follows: TGTGCCAGCAGTGAAGATGAGGGGGCTCTCTATGGCTACACCTTC.

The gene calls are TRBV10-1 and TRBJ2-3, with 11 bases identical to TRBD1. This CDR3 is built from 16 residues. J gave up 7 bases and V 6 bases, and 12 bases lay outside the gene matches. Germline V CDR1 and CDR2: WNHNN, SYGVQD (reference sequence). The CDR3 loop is CASSPGGGQGAYTQYF. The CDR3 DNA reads TGCGCCAGCAGCCCCGGCGGAGGACAGGGGGCATATACGCAGTATTTT.

Here the CDR3 reads CASSLGSDGGRYGYTF. The DNA for the CDR3 is TGTGCCAGCAGCTTAGGGTCGGACGGAGGGCGTTATGGCTACACCTTC. The chain has TRBV7-2 and TRBJ1-2; D uncertain. The germline CDR1 and CDR2 sequences are SGHTA and FQGNSA. The CDR3 is 16 amino acids. V was shortened by 1 base and J by 5 bases, with 17 bases between the two germline ends.

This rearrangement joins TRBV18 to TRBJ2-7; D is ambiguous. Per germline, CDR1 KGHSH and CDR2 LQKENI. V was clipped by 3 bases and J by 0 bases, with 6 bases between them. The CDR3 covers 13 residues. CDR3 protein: CASSPPSSYEQYF. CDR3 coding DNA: TGTGCCAGCTCACCTCCTAGCTCCTACGAGCAGTACTTC.